A selection of T cell receptor beta chains follows, all from one sample in a study of CD8 T cells in Susac syndrome. One entry per CDR3 protein, called by TCRdb with MiXCR from the immunoSEQ multiplex PCR reads. Of 150,000 to 200,000 distinct CDR3 sequences listed, about 94% are singletons. Sequencing input: CD4+ T cells from PBMCs. These receptors were collected from a human donor with Susac syndrome. Both conserved end residues are trimmed from each CDR3. Each record gives: CDR3 length, V gene, CDR3 protein.

15	TRBV11-3	ASSSRTSGGPGDEQF
13	TRBV9	ASSAWDRGDTEAF
14	TRBV2	ASSEDSWSYQETQY
12	TRBV27	ASSFGGGLDEQY
11	TRBV20-1	SAKGSQNQPQH
13	TRBV4-3	ASSHNFQGNYGYT
11	TRBV7-3	ASSLRPAYEQY
11	TRBV30	AWSQGGGETQY
10	TRBV2	ASSAEATEAF
13	TRBV7-3	ASSLQGGNYNEQF
15	TRBV7-2	ASSPLGRTRAVNEQF
13	TRBV30	AWSVQGPYNSPLH
13	TRBV4-2	ASSRDPDPQETQY
15	TRBV7-2	ASSPKTRWGEQETQY
13	TRBV7-9	ASSSPELYKDTQY
11	TRBV20-1	SARDRDPYGYT
12	TRBV27	ASSSLGAPYGYT
13	TRBV24-1	ATSEGGGRANEQF
10	TRBV6-5	ATHARVTEAF
9	TRBV18	ASSADYEQY
11	TRBV20-1	SARDLLTGELF
13	TRBV19	ASSADGGINYGYT
13	TRBV5-1	ASSPTGGEYNEQF
12	TRBV12-3/TRBV12-4	ASTPGGAVYGYT
16	TRBV9	ASSVASWPTHNTGELF
13	TRBV20-1	SARVDGDRNSPLH
14	TRBV11-3	ASSLDLASGRNEQF
12	TRBV7-9	ASTLAGGPYEQY
13	TRBV9	ASSVGQGISYEQY
16	TRBV18	ASSPLEVRGRFGNEQF
14	TRBV15	ATSRDRAVSTYEQY
11	TRBV5-1	ASNGPGFHEQY
12	TRBV7-2	ASSTGLGDYEQY
10	TRBV10-3	AISGSNRGYT
14	TRBV7-2	ASSETSGGSTDTQY
14	TRBV6-2/TRBV6-3	ASSHGNKGTNYGYT
13	TRBV28	ASSNEAPGNTEAF
13	TRBV4-1	ASSPDTGGGNTIY
12	TRBV30	AWKRMANTGELF
12	TRBV7-2	ASSLSRNIGFIN
12	TRBV4-3	ASSQVGTGGTQY
12	TRBV25-1	ASSRGGKNTEAF
13	TRBV7-2	ASSFFQVSNQPQH
11	TRBV7-9	ASSSGSGNTIY
13	TRBV27	ASSLLGGGNTEAF
14	TRBV27	ASSLSGGPRTDTQY
13	TRBV27	ASSPRGQSNSPLH
11	TRBV30	AWRGQGHNEQF
11	TRBV4-1	ASSQPAMDEQY
16	TRBV20-1	SARDSLPTSGVADTQY
16	TRBV5-1	ASSLSEGGPSLTETQY
11	TRBV20-1	SARVRGLYEQY
10	TRBV20-1	SWGQGWNEQY
9	TRBV7-2	ASSRNNEQF
13	TRBV19	ASSIMGAGANVLT
13	TRBV15	ATSTGQISGNTIY
12	TRBV27	ASSFRDRDSPLH
14	TRBV27	ASSRPLRRGADTQY